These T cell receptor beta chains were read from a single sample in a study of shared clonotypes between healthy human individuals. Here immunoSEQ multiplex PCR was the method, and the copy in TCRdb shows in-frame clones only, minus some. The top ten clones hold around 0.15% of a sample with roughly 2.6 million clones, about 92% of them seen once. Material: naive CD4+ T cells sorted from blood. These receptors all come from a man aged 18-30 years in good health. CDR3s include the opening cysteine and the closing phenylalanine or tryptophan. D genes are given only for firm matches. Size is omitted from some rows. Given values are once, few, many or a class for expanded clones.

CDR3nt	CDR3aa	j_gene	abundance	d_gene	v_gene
TGCGCCAGCAGCCAAGAGGGGAAAGGGGGCAATCAGCCCCAGCATTTT	CASSQEGKGGNQPQHF	TRBJ1-5	.	.	TRBV4-1
TGTGCCAGCAGTGAAGCTGGGGAGGTCTATGGCTACACCTTC	CASSEAGEVYGYTF	TRBJ1-2	.	.	TRBV6-1
TGTGCCACCACGGCCCCTTGGGCGTATGGCTACACCTTC	CATTAPWAYGYTF	TRBJ1-2	.	.	TRBV28
TGTGCCAGCAGCAAAGCGCTAGGGGGCTACACCTTC	CASSKALGGYTF	TRBJ1-2	.	.	TRBV21-1
TGTGCCAGCAGTGGGGCTAGCGGGAGGGCCGGAGAGACCCAGTACTTC	CASSGASGRAGETQYF	TRBJ2-5	once	TRBD2	TRBV2
TGTGCCAGCAATCCGGGGGGGCGAGCGGACACCGGGGAGCTGTTTTTT	CASNPGGRADTGELFF	TRBJ2-2	.	.	TRBV21-1
TGTGCCAGCAGCTTAGCGGGAGGACTAGCGGGTACGTTGAATGAGCAGTTCTTC	CASSLAGGLAGTLNEQFF	TRBJ2-1	.	TRBD2	TRBV7-2
TGTGCCAGTAGTTCCCCCGGCGGGACTAGCGGTCCCGAGCAGTACTTC	CASSSPGGTSGPEQYF	TRBJ2-7	.	TRBD2	TRBV19
TGTGCCAGCAGTTTCCCCACCCTGGGTGGCTCTGGAAACACCATATATTTT	CASSFPTLGGSGNTIYF	TRBJ1-3	.	.	TRBV27
TGTGCCAGCAGCTTATTACTAGCACCCACGGATACGCAGTATTTT	CASSLLLAPTDTQYF	TRBJ2-3	.	.	TRBV7-2
TGTGCCAGCAGCGTCGGCGTCGGCGCCGGGGAGCTGTTTTTT	CASSVGVGAGELFF	TRBJ2-2	.	.	TRBV9
TGTGCCTGGAGTGTACGAGCGGGAGGGCCGCGTGAGACCCAGTACTTC	CAWSVRAGGPRETQYF	TRBJ2-5	.	TRBD2	TRBV30
TGTGCCAGCAGCTTGACTAGCGGGGGGGCAGATACGCAGTATTTT	CASSLTSGGADTQYF	TRBJ2-3	.	TRBD2	TRBV9
TGTGCCAGCTCCCTTTTGGCGGGAGCCCAATCCTACGAGCAGTACTTC	CASSLLAGAQSYEQYF	TRBJ2-7	once	TRBD2	TRBV18
TGTGCCAGCAGTGTTGCAATGGGGGGACTTACCCATCTGGGCTACACCTTC	CASSVAMGGLTHLGYTF	TRBJ1-2	.	.	TRBV28
TGTGCCAGCAGTTCCTCCGGGACAGGGGTTGGCGAGCAGTACTTC	CASSSSGTGVGEQYF	TRBJ2-7	.	TRBD1	TRBV27
TGCGCCAGCAGCCAAGATTACGGCACAGGGAACTCTGGGGCCAACGTCCTGACTTTC	CASSQDYGTGNSGANVLTF	TRBJ2-6	.	.	TRBV4-3
TGCGCCAGCAGGACGCCAGGTCGATCCTACGAGCAGTACTTC	CASRTPGRSYEQYF	TRBJ2-7	.	.	TRBV5-1
TGTGCCAGCAGTGAATCAGGTGGGGGATTTCGGGGCTACACCTTC	CASSESGGGFRGYTF	TRBJ1-2	.	.	TRBV6-1
TGCGCCAGCAGCCCAGAGGTGGGCCTAGCGGGAGCTTCTAGCACAGATACGCAGTATTTT	CASSPEVGLAGASSTDTQYF	TRBJ2-3	.	TRBD2	TRBV4-3
TGCGCCAGCAGCCAAGATCGTATAGGCAGGGGGCAGGATAACTATGGCTACACCTTC	CASSQDRIGRGQDNYGYTF	TRBJ1-2	.	TRBD1	TRBV4-1
TGCGCCAGCAGCTTGGCCGGGGCAGGGTCTGAAGCTTTCTTT	CASSLAGAGSEAFF	TRBJ1-1	.	.	TRBV5-1
TGTGCCAGCAGACCAACTAGCACAGATACGCAGTATTTT	CASRPTSTDTQYF	TRBJ2-3	.	.	TRBV7-2
TGTGCCAGCAGTCTACAGGGATTTTACAATGAGCAGTTCTTC	CASSLQGFYNEQFF	TRBJ2-1	.	.	TRBV2
TGTGCCAGCAGCTTAGGGGACAGGGGACGAACTTACACCGGGGAGCTGTTTTTT	CASSLGDRGRTYTGELFF	TRBJ2-2	.	TRBD1	TRBV11-1
TGTGCCAGCAGCCCACAGGTGGGAACTGAAGCTTTCTTT	CASSPQVGTEAFF	TRBJ1-1	.	.	TRBV7-2
TGTGCCAGCAGCCAAGGGACTGTCCAAGAGACCCAGTACTTC	CASSQGTVQETQYF	TRBJ2-5	.	.	TRBV2
TGCACCAGCAGCCCGGGACTAGTAAAGGTTGAGCAGTTCTTC	CTSSPGLVKVEQFF	TRBJ2-1	.	.	TRBV1
TGCGCCAGCAGGACTAGCGGGGACTCCTACGAGCAGTACTTC	CASRTSGDSYEQYF	TRBJ2-7	.	TRBD2	TRBV5-1
TGTGCCAGCAGTGCATCGGGGGCGGCTAATGAAAAACTGTTTTTT	CASSASGAANEKLFF	TRBJ1-4	.	.	TRBV2
TGTGCCAGCAGAAAGGGGATGACTAGCGGGAACCAAGAGACCCAGTACTTC	CASRKGMTSGNQETQYF	TRBJ2-5	.	TRBD2	TRBV2
TGTGCCAGCAGCACGGCAGGGTCGAATGAAAAACTGTTTTTT	CASSTAGSNEKLFF	TRBJ1-4	.	.	TRBV7-9
TGTGCCAGCAGTTTATCTAACAGGGGGCGATGGGAGCAGTACTTC	CASSLSNRGRWEQYF	TRBJ2-7	.	TRBD1	TRBV27
TGTGCCAGCTCCAAGGCTGGGTTCAATCAGCCCCAGCATTTT	CASSKAGFNQPQHF	TRBJ1-5	.	.	TRBV25-1
TGCGCCAGCAGCCGGGACCCGGCCCTCGGGGAGCTGTTTTTT	CASSRDPALGELFF	TRBJ2-2	.	.	TRBV5-1
TGTGCCACGGGGGAGGCTGCCCTCTCCTATAATTCACCCCTCCACTTT	CATGEAALSYNSPLHF	TRBJ1-6	.	.	TRBV19
TGTGCCACCGGAAGCGGGACGACCGACTCCTACAATGAGCAGTTCTTC	CATGSGTTDSYNEQFF	TRBJ2-1	.	TRBD2	TRBV2
TGTGCCAGCAGCTTTGGGTCCAGCTCTGGAAACACCATATATTTT	CASSFGSSSGNTIYF	TRBJ1-3	.	.	TRBV5-4
TGTGCCAGCAGGGATGTAAGGCCCTCTCGCTCCTACGAGCAGTACTTC	CASRDVRPSRSYEQYF	TRBJ2-7	.	.	TRBV6-9
TGCGCCAGCAGCTTGGCCGGGACAGGGGGCACAGATACGCAGTATTTT	CASSLAGTGGTDTQYF	TRBJ2-3	.	TRBD1	TRBV5-1
TGTGCCAGCAGTTACCAGGGGGGCGGCTACACCTTC	CASSYQGGGYTF	TRBJ1-2	once	TRBD1	TRBV6-6
TGTGCCTGGAGTGTAAAGGGCAGGGCATTCTACGAGCAGTACTTC	CAWSVKGRAFYEQYF	TRBJ2-7	.	.	TRBV30
TGTGCCAGCAGTGGTCCGGGACAGAGCATGAACACTGAAGCTTTCTTT	CASSGPGQSMNTEAFF	TRBJ1-1	.	TRBD1	TRBV2
TGTGCCAGCAGCTCCGGACAGTCCCGGGGCTATGGCTACACCTTC	CASSSGQSRGYGYTF	TRBJ1-2	once	.	TRBV11-2
TGTGCCAGCAGTGCCATTCCGGGGAACAATCAGCCCCAGCATTTT	CASSAIPGNNQPQHF	TRBJ1-5	.	.	TRBV6-1
TGTGCCTGGAGTCTCTTCCCAGGGTGGTCTGAAGCTTTCTTT	CAWSLFPGWSEAFF	TRBJ1-1	.	.	TRBV30
TGTGCCAGCGGACGAGGGGAGCATCAGCCCCAGCATTTT	CASGRGEHQPQHF	TRBJ1-5	.	.	TRBV6-5
TGTGCCAGCAAACGGGAGGAGTTGAACACCGGGGAGCTGTTTTTT	CASKREELNTGELFF	TRBJ2-2	.	TRBD2	TRBV6-6
TGTGCCAGCAGTTACTCCCAGGGAGGAGATGAAAAACTGTTTTTT	CASSYSQGGDEKLFF	TRBJ1-4	.	.	TRBV6-5
TGTGCCAGCTCACCAAAGACGGGCTCCTACGAGCAGTACTTC	CASSPKTGSYEQYF	TRBJ2-7	.	.	TRBV18
TGTGCCAGCTCACCGGGAGACAGGGGGTTCGAGCAGTACTTC	CASSPGDRGFEQYF	TRBJ2-7	.	TRBD1	TRBV18
TGTGCCATCAGTGAGTCGGGTCGAACTGATACGCAGTATTTT	CAISESGRTDTQYF	TRBJ2-3	.	.	TRBV10-3
TGTGCCAGCAGGGCTTGGGGGTCAAAAGCTTTCTTT	CASRAWGSKAFF	TRBJ1-1	.	.	TRBV6-1
TGTGCCAGCAGTGAAAGTCAGGGAAACACCGGGGAGCTGTTTTTT	CASSESQGNTGELFF	TRBJ2-2	.	.	TRBV2
TGTGCCAGCAGCGAGGGACAGGCGAACACCGGGGAGCTGTTTTTT	CASSEGQANTGELFF	TRBJ2-2	.	TRBD1	TRBV5-4
TGTGCCAGCAGGCCGGGACAGGGTGACACCGGGGAGCTGTTTTTT	CASRPGQGDTGELFF	TRBJ2-2	.	TRBD1	TRBV6-5
TGTGCCAGCAGTTTACAAACAGGGGCGGGGCAGCCCCAGCATTTT	CASSLQTGAGQPQHF	TRBJ1-5	.	TRBD1	TRBV28